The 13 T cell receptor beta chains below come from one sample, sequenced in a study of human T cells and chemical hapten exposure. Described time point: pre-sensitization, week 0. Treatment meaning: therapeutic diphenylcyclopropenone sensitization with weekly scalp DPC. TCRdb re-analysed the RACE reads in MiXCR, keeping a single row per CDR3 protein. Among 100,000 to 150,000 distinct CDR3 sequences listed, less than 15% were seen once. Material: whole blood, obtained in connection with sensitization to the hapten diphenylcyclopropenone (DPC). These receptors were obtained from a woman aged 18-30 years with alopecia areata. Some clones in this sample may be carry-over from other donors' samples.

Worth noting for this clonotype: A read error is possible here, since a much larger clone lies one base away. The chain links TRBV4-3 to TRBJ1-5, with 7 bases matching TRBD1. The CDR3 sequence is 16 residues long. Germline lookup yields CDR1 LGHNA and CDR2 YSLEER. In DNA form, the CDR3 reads TGCGTCAGCAGCCATCATCACAGGGGCGGGAATCAGCCCCAGCATTTT. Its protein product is CVSSHHHRGGNQPQHF.

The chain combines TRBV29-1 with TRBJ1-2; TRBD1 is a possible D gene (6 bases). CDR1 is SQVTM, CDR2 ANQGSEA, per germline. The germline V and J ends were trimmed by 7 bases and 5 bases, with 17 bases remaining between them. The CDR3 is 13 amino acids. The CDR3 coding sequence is TGCAGCGCGAACTCAACAGGGAGGTATGGCTACACCTTC. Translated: CSANSTGRYGYTF.

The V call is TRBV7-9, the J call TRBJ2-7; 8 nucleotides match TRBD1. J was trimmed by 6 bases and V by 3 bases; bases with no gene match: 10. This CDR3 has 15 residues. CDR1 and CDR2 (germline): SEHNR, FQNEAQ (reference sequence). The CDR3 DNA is TGTGCCAGCAGCTTTCCCCCCGGACAGGGAGGCGAGCAGTACTTC. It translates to CASSFPPGQGGEQYF.

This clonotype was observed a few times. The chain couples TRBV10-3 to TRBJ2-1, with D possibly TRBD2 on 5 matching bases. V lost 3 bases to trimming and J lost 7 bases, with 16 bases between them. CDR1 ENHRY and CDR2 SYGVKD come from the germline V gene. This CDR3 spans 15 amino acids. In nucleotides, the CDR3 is TGTGCCATCAGTGATACTAGAGAGGTCTGGAATGAGCAGTTCTTC. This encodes CAISDTREVWNEQFF.

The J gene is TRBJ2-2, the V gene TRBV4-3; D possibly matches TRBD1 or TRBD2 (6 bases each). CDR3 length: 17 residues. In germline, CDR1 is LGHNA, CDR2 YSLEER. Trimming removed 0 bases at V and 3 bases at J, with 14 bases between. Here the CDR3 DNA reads TGCGCCAGCAGCCAAGATTGGAGGGGGAGGTACACCGGGGAGCTGTTTTTT. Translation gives CASSQDWRGRYTGELFF.

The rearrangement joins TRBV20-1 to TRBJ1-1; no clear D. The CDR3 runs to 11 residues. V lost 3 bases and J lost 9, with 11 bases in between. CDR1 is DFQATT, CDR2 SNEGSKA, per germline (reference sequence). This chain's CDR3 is CSASEKGKAFF. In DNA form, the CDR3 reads TGCAGTGCTAGTGAAAAAGGAAAAGCTTTCTTT.

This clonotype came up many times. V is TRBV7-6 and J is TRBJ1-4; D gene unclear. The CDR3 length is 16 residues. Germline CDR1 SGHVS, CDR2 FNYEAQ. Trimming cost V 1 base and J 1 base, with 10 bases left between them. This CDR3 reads CASSLGTTITNEKLFF. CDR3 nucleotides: TGTGCCAGCAGCTTAGGGACGACAATAACTAATGAAAAACTGTTTTTT. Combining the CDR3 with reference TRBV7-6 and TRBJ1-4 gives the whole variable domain GAGVSQSPRYKVTKRGQDVALRCDPISGHVSLYWYRQALGQGPEFLTYFNYEAQQDKSGLPNDRFSAERPEGSISTLTIQRTEQRDSAMYRCASSLGTTITNEKLFFGSGTQLSVL.

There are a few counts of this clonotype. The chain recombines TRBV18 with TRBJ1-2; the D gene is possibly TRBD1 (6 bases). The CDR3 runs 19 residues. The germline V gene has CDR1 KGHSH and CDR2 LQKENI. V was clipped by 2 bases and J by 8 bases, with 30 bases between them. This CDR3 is CASSPRAAGALTRAWGYTF. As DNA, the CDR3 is TGTGCCAGCTCACCAAGAGCAGCAGGGGCCCTGACTCGTGCGTGGGGCTACACCTTC.

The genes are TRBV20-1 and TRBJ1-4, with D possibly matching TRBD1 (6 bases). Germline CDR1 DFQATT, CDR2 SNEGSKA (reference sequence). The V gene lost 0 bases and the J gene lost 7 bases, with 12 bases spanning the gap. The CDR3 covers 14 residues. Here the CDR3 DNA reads TGCAGTGCTAGAGATCGGACAGTTTCTGAAAAACTGTTTTTT. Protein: CSARDRTVSEKLFF.

The CDR3 sequence: CASSSSKGLNYEQYF. The CDR3 bases are TGTGCCAGCAGCTCCTCGAAAGGACTGAACTACGAGCAGTACTTC. This chain connects TRBV7-2 to TRBJ2-7; D is possibly TRBD2 (5 bases). The CDR3 has 15 residues. V was pared by 4 bases and J by 3 bases, with 16 bases between. Germline CDR1 and CDR2: SGHTA and FQGNSA.

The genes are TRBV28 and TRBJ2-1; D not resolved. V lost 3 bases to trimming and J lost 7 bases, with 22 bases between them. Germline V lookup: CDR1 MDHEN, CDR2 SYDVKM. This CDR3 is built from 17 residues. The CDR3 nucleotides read TGTGCCAGCAGTTTCCACACCCGGGCCAGGATAAGGAATGAGCAGTTCTTC. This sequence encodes CASSFHTRARIRNEQFF.

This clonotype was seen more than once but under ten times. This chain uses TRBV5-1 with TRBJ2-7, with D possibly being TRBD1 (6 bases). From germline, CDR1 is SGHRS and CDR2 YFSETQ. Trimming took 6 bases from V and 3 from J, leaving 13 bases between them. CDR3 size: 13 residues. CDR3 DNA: TGCGCCAGCACCCTGGGGGCAGGCTACGAGCAGTACTTC. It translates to CASTLGAGYEQYF.

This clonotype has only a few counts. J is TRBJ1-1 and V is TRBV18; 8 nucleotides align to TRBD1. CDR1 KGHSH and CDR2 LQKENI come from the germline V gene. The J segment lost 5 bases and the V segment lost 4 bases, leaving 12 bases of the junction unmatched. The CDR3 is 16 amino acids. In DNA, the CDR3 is TGTGCCAGCTCACAACAGAAGGTCAGGGGGCGAACTGAAGCTTTCTTT. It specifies CASSQQKVRGRTEAFF.